The 23 T cell receptor beta chains given below trace back to one sample, sequenced in a study of control samples from healthy donors and cancer patients. The assay was immunoSEQ multiplex PCR, and TCRdb's table has in-frame clones only and misses some. The repertoire holds about 160,000 clones, with roughly 90% as singletons. Sample: blood. Receptors originate from a man aged 30 to 39 in good health.

This chain links TRBV6-5 with TRBJ2-7; the D gene is possibly TRBD2 (5 bases). Germline CDR1 reads MNHEY; CDR2 reads SVGAGI. The V gene lost 2 bases and the J gene lost 7 bases, with 15 bases spanning the gap. The CDR3 runs to 14 residues. Written as DNA, the CDR3 is TGTGCCAGCAGTTACGGTTACGGGGAAGTTGAGCAGTACTTC. This gives the protein CASSYGYGEVEQYF.

The chain carries TRBV9 and TRBJ1-1; a weak D match, TRBD1 (5 bases). CDR1 and CDR2 from the germline V gene are SGDLS and YYNGEE. V lost 5 bases to trimming and J lost 5 bases, with 13 bases between them. This CDR3 contains 13 residues. CDR3 in DNA: TGTGCCAGCAGTCCCCCCCAGGGAACTGAAGCTTTCTTT. It specifies CASSPPQGTEAFF.

The chain links TRBV27 to TRBJ1-6; weak D call: TRBD1 (6 bases). The V end lost 5 bases, the J end lost 9 bases, and 20 bases lay between the germline ends. CDR3 length: 16 residues. CDR1 is MNHEY, CDR2 SMNVEV, per germline (reference sequence). CDR3 nucleotide sequence: TGTGCCAGCAGTCCTCCGGGGAGGGGGGCGAGTTCACCCCTCCACTTT. Amino acids: CASSPPGRGASSPLHF.

This clone turned up a few times. The gene calls are TRBV9 and TRBJ1-2; TRBD1 agrees at 7 bases. The germline gives CDR1 SGDLS, CDR2 YYNGEE. V lost 4 bases, J lost 7 bases, and 10 bases stayed unmatched. The CDR3 covers 14 residues. CDR3 sequence (DNA): TGTGCCAGCAGCCCCGGAGGGCAGGGGGGTGGCTACACCTTC. Its translation: CASSPGGQGGGYTF.

This clone has only a few counts. The chain combines TRBV4-3 with TRBJ2-2; 8 bases are a match to TRBD2. The CDR3 extends over 16 amino acids. Per the germline V gene, CDR1 is LGHNA and CDR2 is YSLEER. The V and J ends lost 1 base and 7 bases, in that order; junction bases with no gene match: 8. The CDR3 here is CASSQGISGMVGELFF. CDR3 in DNA: TGCGCCAGCAGCCAAGGAATTAGCGGGATGGTCGGGGAGCTGTTTTTT.

V usage is TRBV6-5 and J usage is TRBJ1-4, with a tentative D call TRBD1 (6 bases). Germline V gives CDR1 MNHEY, CDR2 SVGAGI. The CDR3 runs to 15 residues. Trimming shortened V by 2 bases and J by 5 bases, and 12 bases separated the two germline ends. The CDR3 here is CASSYGGVGNEKLFF. The CDR3 region has the DNA TGTGCCAGCAGTTACGGGGGCGTTGGAAATGAAAAACTGTTTTTT.

This sequence joins TRBV6-6 and TRBJ2-7; D gene unclear. This CDR3 is built from 12 residues. The germline gives CDR1 MNHNY, CDR2 SVGAGI (reference sequence). Trimming removed 8 bases at V and 1 base at J, with 9 bases between. The CDR3 loop reads CASLDGSYEQYF. The CDR3, as DNA: TGTGCCAGCTTAGACGGATCCTACGAGCAGTACTTC.

This clone was detected only once. The chain joins TRBV27 to TRBJ1-6; D is possibly TRBD1 (5 bases). Trimming removed 6 bases from V and 4 bases from J, with 19 bases in between. The V gene's germline CDR1 is MNHEY and CDR2 SMNVEV (reference sequence). CDR3 size: 17 residues. The chain's CDR3 is CASSPGAGRSYNSPLHF. The CDR3 DNA reads as TGTGCCAGCAGCCCCGGTGCAGGGAGGTCATATAATTCACCCCTCCACTTT.

The chain has TRBV19 and TRBJ2-7, with TRBD1 matching 11 bases. Trimming took 3 bases from V and 7 from J; bases not matched to a gene: 5. Per germline, CDR1 LNHDA and CDR2 SQIVND (reference sequence). There are 14 residues in the CDR3. The CDR3 protein is CASSIGQGADEQYF. The CDR3, as DNA: TGTGCCAGTAGTATCGGACAGGGGGCGGATGAGCAGTACTTC.

V gene TRBV12-3 or TRBV12-4 combines with J gene TRBJ2-5; possible D gene TRBD2, 6 bases. V lost 8 bases to trimming and J lost 4 bases, with 11 bases between them. The CDR3 totals 12 residues. CDR3 DNA: TGTGCCAGCTTTAGGAGGGGAGAGACCCAGTACTTC. It codes for CASFRRGETQYF.

The chain uses TRBV10-3 and TRBJ1-2, with 7 bases matching TRBD1. Germline V gives CDR1 ENHRY, CDR2 SYGVKD. This CDR3 comprises 15 residues. J lost 4 bases, V lost 7 bases, and 12 bases had no gene match. CDR3 bases: TGTGCCATCACTCCCGGGGGGACAGACCTCTATGGCTACACCTTC. This translates into CAITPGGTDLYGYTF.

The V call is TRBV7-9, the J call TRBJ1-5, with D hard to call. V lost 2 bases to trimming and J lost 1 base, with 3 bases between them. The CDR3 totals 13 residues. Germline lookup yields CDR1 SEHNR and CDR2 FQNEAQ (reference sequence). The CDR3 protein is CASSLMSNQPQHF. DNA for the CDR3: TGTGCCAGCAGCTTAATGAGCAATCAGCCCCAGCATTTT. Full variable domain (rest looked up from reference TRBV7-9 and TRBJ1-5): DTGVSQNPRHKITKRGQNVTFRCDPISEHNRLYWYRQTLGQGPEFLTYFQNEAQLEKSRLLSDRFSAERPKGSFSTLEIQRTEQGDSAMYLCASSLMSNQPQHFGDGTRLSIL.

The chain carries TRBV20-1 and TRBJ1-2; TRBD1 might be the D (5 bases). V gave up 3 bases and J gave up 5 bases, with 16 bases separating them. Germline V lookup: CDR1 DFQATT, CDR2 SNEGSKA (reference sequence). The CDR3 loop spans 14 amino acids. The CDR3 sequence: CSASETGTAYGYTF. CDR3 DNA: TGCAGTGCTAGTGAAACGGGGACGGCTTATGGCTACACCTTC.

The V call is TRBV27, the J call TRBJ2-1; D unclear. With 2 bases removed from V and 2 bases from J, the gap between germline ends came to 4 bases. Germline V gives CDR1 MNHEY, CDR2 SMNVEV (reference sequence). The CDR3 covers 13 residues. The CDR3, as DNA: TGTGCCAGCAGTTTAAATCCCTACAATGAGCAGTTCTTC. Its translation: CASSLNPYNEQFF.

The chain uses TRBV9 and TRBJ1-2, with D tentatively TRBD1 (5 bases). Looked up from germline, CDR1 is SGDLS and CDR2 is YYNGEE. Trimming took off 2 bases at V and 3 bases at J, with 8 bases between the two ends. CDR3 length equals 13 residues. The CDR3 region is CASSVEGYYGYTF. The CDR3 nucleotides are TGTGCCAGCAGCGTGGAGGGGTACTATGGCTACACCTTC.

This sequence joins TRBV5-6 and TRBJ2-7; TRBD1 agrees at 9 bases. Per germline, CDR1 SGHDT and CDR2 YYEEEE. There are 17 residues in the CDR3. V was pared by 3 bases and J by 1 base, with 11 bases of the junction left unmatched. CDR3 residues: CASSSVTDRGNSYEQYF. The DNA for the CDR3 is TGTGCCAGCAGCTCAGTAACGGACAGGGGAAATTCCTACGAGCAGTACTTC.

This chain connects TRBV30 to TRBJ2-1, with 10 bases lining up with TRBD2. CDR3 length: 16 amino acids. V was clipped by 2 bases and J by 3 bases; unmatched bases: 7. Per the germline V gene, CDR1 is GTSNPN and CDR2 is SVGIG (reference sequence). This CDR3 reads CAWSRSSGRIYNEQFF. The CDR3 DNA reads TGTGCCTGGAGTCGCTCTAGCGGGAGAATCTACAATGAGCAGTTCTTC. Filled out from reference TRBV30 and TRBJ2-1, the complete variable domain reads SQTIHQWPATLVQPVGSPLSLECTVEGTSNPNLYWYRQAAGRGLQLLFYSVGIGQISSEVPQNLSASRPQDRQFILSSKKLLLSDSGFYLCAWSRSSGRIYNEQFFGPGTRLTVL.

The rearrangement links TRBV29-1 to TRBJ2-7; no firm D call. The CDR3 spans 12 residues. V was cut by 4 bases and J by 2 bases, with 9 bases left in between. Germline lookup yields CDR1 SQVTM and CDR2 ANQGSEA. The CDR3 region is CSVGDGTYEQYF. The CDR3, as DNA: TGCAGCGTTGGTGACGGAACCTACGAGCAGTACTTC.

The chain recombines TRBV18 with TRBJ1-6, with 7 bases fitting TRBD1. The CDR3 extends over 13 amino acids. Germline-derived CDR1 and CDR2 are KGHSH and LQKENI. J was trimmed by 9 bases and V by 4 bases; bases with no gene match: 3. Here the CDR3 DNA reads TGTGCCAGCTCACTGACAGGGCTTTCACCCCTCCACTTT. Translation: CASSLTGLSPLHF.

This clone was recorded only once. The genes are TRBV7-2 and TRBJ2-3, with D perhaps matching TRBD2 (5 bases). The germline V and J ends were trimmed by 5 bases and 3 bases, with 12 bases remaining between them. The CDR3 length is 14 residues. Germline CDR1 and CDR2: SGHTA and FQGNSA. The DNA of the CDR3 is TGTGCCAGCAGCCCAGGCCTAGCTACAGATACGCAGTATTTT. This encodes CASSPGLATDTQYF.

The V and J genes are TRBV5-1 and TRBJ2-3, with D perhaps matching TRBD1 (6 bases). CDR1 is SGHRS and CDR2 is YFSETQ in the germline V gene. Trimming pared 4 bases from V and 2 bases from J, leaving 11 bases between. This CDR3 contains 14 residues. Here the CDR3 DNA reads TGCGCCAGCAGCCTAGACAGGTTCACAGATACGCAGTATTTT. Its translation: CASSLDRFTDTQYF.

The rearrangement links TRBV27 to TRBJ1-5; weak D call: TRBD1 (6 bases). Germline lookup yields CDR1 MNHEY and CDR2 SMNVEV (reference sequence). CDR3 length: 16 residues. Trimming removed 6 bases from V and 3 bases from J, with 18 bases in between. Here the CDR3 DNA reads TGTGCCAGCAGCCAGGACTTCCTGGGGGCCAATCAGCCCCAGCATTTT. It yields the protein CASSQDFLGANQPQHF.

The chain carries TRBV19 and TRBJ1-5; 8 nucleotides agree with TRBD1. Germline CDR1 reads LNHDA; CDR2 reads SQIVND (reference sequence). J was trimmed by 3 bases and V by 5 bases; bases with no gene match: 6. CDR3 length: 15 residues. Here the CDR3 DNA reads TGTGCCAGTAGTCGCAAGGACAGGGTCAATCAGCCCCAGCATTTT. This encodes CASSRKDRVNQPQHF.